The T cell receptor beta chain under discussion was sequenced for a study of breast tumors, draining lymph nodes, adjacent tissues. The CDR3 length is 16 residues. The V and J ends lost 0 bases and 4 bases, in that order; junction bases with no gene match: 8. CDR1 is DFQATT, CDR2 SNEGSKA, per germline (reference sequence). From the multiplex PCR reads, TCRdb called clonotypes with MiXCR, one entry per CDR3 protein. The sample includes fewer than 140,000 distinct CDR3 sequences, 30% of them seen just once. Samples came from axillary lymph nodes draining the breast cancer. The receptor was derived from a female donor with breast cancer. Some clones in this sample may be carry-over from other donors' samples. Sequencing was done on a sample of axillary lymph node tissue. The gene calls are TRBV20-1 and TRBJ2-3; TRBD2 matches 9 bases. CDR3 region: CSARDRNSGRADTQYF. CDR3 nucleotides: TGCAGTGCTAGAGATCGGAATAGCGGGAGAGCAGATACGCAGTATTTT.